The sequence of this T cell receptor beta chain was determined in a study of vaccination and CD4 T cells after COVID-19. Germline lookup yields CDR1 SGHVS and CDR2 FNYEAQ. V trimming: 2 bases; J trimming: 7 bases; junction bases outside the gene matches: 7. CDR3 size: 15 residues. Treatment in this sample: roughly 10-day PBMC culture with coronavirus spike peptide pools or control peptides (ViraFEST assay). The Oncomine TCR Beta short-read assay generated sequence data from the DNA of cultured CD4+ T cells. TCRdb passed the PCR reads through MiXCR, listing each CDR3 protein once. Counted here are approximately 16,000 distinct CDR3 sequences, 45% to 55% occurring once; the ten biggest clones make up roughly 3.5%. Worth noting for this clonotype: Its antigen is still unknown.

The chain recombines TRBV7-6 with TRBJ2-2; TRBD2 aligns across 7 bases. The sequencing here drew on CD4+ T cells from blood, cultured in vitro, taken before SARS-CoV-2 vaccination. The sequence derives from a human donor who had recovered from COVID-19. The CDR3 coding sequence is TGTGCCAGCAGCTTAATGGCGGGAGTCCACGGGGAGCTGTTTTTT. Protein: CASSLMAGVHGELFF. Together with reference TRBV7-6 and TRBJ2-2, the CDR3 gives the full variable domain: GAGVSQSPRYKVTKRGQDVALRCDPISGHVSLYWYRQALGQGPEFLTYFNYEAQQDKSGLPNDRFSAERPEGSISTLTIQRTEQRDSAMYRCASSLMAGVHGELFFGEGSRLTVL.